Sequencing of this TCR beta chain was carried out in a study of post-analysis software for immune sequencing data. As concerns this clonotype: Antigen unknown.

The TCR beta cDNA libraries carried unique molecular identifiers. T cells numbering about 0.95 to 10 million gave rise to roughly 0.5 million cDNA molecules. Each CDR3 protein is one row after TCRdb ran MiXCR on the PCR reads. The table has hundreds of thousands of distinct CDR3 sequences, approximately 59% seen once. The study, taken as a whole, reports: Four to six TRBV segments, including TRBV5-6, TRBV5-1 and TRBV20-1, were more frequent in patients than controls. Significantly lower normalized Chao1 diversity was seen in multiple sclerosis patients than in controls.

The CDR3 length is 17 residues. Germline CDR1 SGHKS, CDR2 YYEKEE (reference sequence). Trimming removed 2 bases from V and 0 bases from J; junction bases left unmatched: 7. V is TRBV5-5 and J is TRBJ2-1; 8 nucleotides agree with TRBD2. The source is a girl aged 2-10 years with multiple sclerosis. Sample: blood. The CDR3 DNA reads TGTGCCAGCAGCTTCCCAGCGGGGGAGATCTCCTACAATGAGCAGTTCTTC. Translation: CASSFPAGEISYNEQFF.